A single sample gave rise to the 16 T cell receptor beta chains below, sequenced in a study of vaccination and CD4 T cells after COVID-19. Which antigens these TCRs recognize remains unknown. The treatment denotes: approximately nine-day PBMC culture with coronavirus spike peptide pools or control peptides (ViraFEST assay). The Oncomine TCR Beta short-read assay was applied to DNA of cultured CD4+ T cells. A single record per CDR3 protein comes from TCRdb applying MiXCR to the PCR reads. The sample has 15,000 or so distinct CDR3 sequences; 45% to 55% are singletons. Material for sequencing was CD4+ T cells from blood, cultured in vitro. The receptors shown here come from a human donor who had recovered from COVID-19.

The chain has TRBV20-1 and TRBJ1-1; 9 bases agree with TRBD1. CDR3 length: 14 amino acids. The trim removed 2 bases at V and 3 bases at J, leaving 4 bases unmatched. CDR1 and CDR2 from the germline V gene are DFQATT and SNEGSKA (reference sequence). Here the CDR3 DNA reads TGCAGTGCTAGATTCGGGACAGGGTACACTGAAGCTTTCTTT. This codes for CSARFGTGYTEAFF.

There are a few counts of this clonotype. The V gene is TRBV6-1, the J gene TRBJ1-5; 8 bases are shared with TRBD1. The CDR3 has 16 residues. Germline V gene sequence: CDR1 MNHNS, CDR2 SASEGT. V dropped 5 bases and J dropped 7; count of bases not matched to a gene: 13. CDR3: CASSRLPPTGGQPQHF. CDR3 coding DNA: TGTGCCAGCAGTCGCCTCCCCCCCACAGGGGGGCAGCCCCAGCATTTT.

The V call is TRBV6-5, the J call TRBJ2-7, with D perhaps assigned TRBD1 or TRBD2 (6 bases each). V was cut by 0 bases and J by 3 bases, with 15 bases left in between. Germline CDR1 and CDR2: MNHEY and SVGAGI. The CDR3 runs 16 residues. In DNA form, the CDR3 reads TGTGCCAGCAGTTACTCATTCGGGGGCCGAAACTACGAGCAGTACTTC. The encoded protein is CASSYSFGGRNYEQYF.

The CDR3 spells CASSFWREGRKQYF. CDR3 nucleotide sequence: TGTGCCAGCAGCTTTTGGCGGGAGGGGAGGAAGCAGTACTTC. This chain links TRBV11-2 with TRBJ2-7, with 9 positions matching TRBD2. J gave up 8 bases and V 3 bases, and 8 bases lay outside the gene matches. There are 14 residues in the CDR3. CDR1 and CDR2 from the germline V gene are SGHAT and FQNNGV.

The V call is TRBV19, the J call TRBJ1-2; possibly TRBD1 for D (5 bases). V was trimmed by 3 bases and J by 7 bases, leaving 12 bases between them. Looked up from germline, CDR1 is LNHDA and CDR2 is SQIVND (reference sequence). There are 13 residues in the CDR3. The DNA of the CDR3 is TGTGCCAGTAGTATCCGCAGGGAGCTTGGCTACACCTTC. Translating it yields CASSIRRELGYTF.

This clonotype was found a few times. The chain joins TRBV6-2 or TRBV6-3 to TRBJ2-3; perhaps TRBD1 as D (7 bases). CDR3 length: 16 residues. Germline lookup yields CDR1 MNHEY and CDR2 SVGEGT. The V and J ends lost 4 bases and 6 bases respectively, with 20 bases between them. In nucleotides, the CDR3 is TGTGCCAGCAGTTCCCCAATCAGGGGGGAAAAGGATACGCAGTATTTT. It codes for CASSSPIRGEKDTQYF.

This clonotype was detected a few times. The chain carries TRBV5-1 and TRBJ1-6, with D uncertain. V lost 0 bases and J lost 7, with 8 bases in between. The germline V gene has CDR1 SGHRS and CDR2 YFSETQ. This CDR3 has 14 amino acids. The CDR3 loop reads CASSLVEDNSPLHF. The CDR3, as DNA: TGCGCCAGCAGCTTGGTGGAGGACAATTCACCCCTCCACTTT.

This clonotype occurred a few times. The gene calls are TRBV24-1 and TRBJ2-3, with D possibly being TRBD2 (5 bases). Deletions cut 4 bases from V and 3 bases from J, with 16 bases between. This CDR3 comprises 16 residues. The germline V gene encodes CDR1 KGHDR and CDR2 SFDVKD. The DNA of the CDR3 is TGTGCCACCAGTGACCCTCGGCCCCCGGGAACAGATACGCAGTATTTT. Translation gives CATSDPRPPGTDTQYF.

This clonotype has just a few counts. V usage is TRBV6-1 and J usage is TRBJ1-1; tentatively, D is TRBD1 (6 bases). Trimming left V 6 bases short and J 3 bases short, with 11 bases between. This CDR3 has 13 amino acids. Per the germline V gene, CDR1 is MNHNS and CDR2 is SASEGT. CDR3 in DNA: TGTGCCAGCAGGGCCAGGGGTGACACTGAAGCTTTCTTT. Translated: CASRARGDTEAFF.

V usage is TRBV7-2 and J usage is TRBJ2-7, with TRBD1 matching over 7 bases. V lost 3 bases, J lost 0 bases, and 2 bases stayed unmatched. Germline V gene data show CDR1 as SGHTA and CDR2 as FQGNSA. This CDR3 has 14 amino acids. CDR3 amino acids: CASSFRTGSYEQYF. CDR3 DNA sequence: TGTGCCAGCAGCTTCCGGACAGGCTCCTACGAGCAGTACTTC.

The chain carries TRBV11-1 and TRBJ2-3; D is perhaps TRBD1 (6 bases). Germline V gene data show CDR1 as SGHAT and CDR2 as FQDESV (reference sequence). This CDR3 has 15 amino acids. The V gene lost 4 bases and the J gene lost 1 base, with 12 bases spanning the gap. The CDR3 nucleotides are TGTGCCAGCAGCTCCGATGGGGGCCGCACAGATACGCAGTATTTT. Amino acids: CASSSDGGRTDTQYF. Full variable domain (missing parts from reference TRBV11-1 and TRBJ2-3): EAEVAQSPRYKITEKSQAVAFWCDPISGHATLYWYRQILGQGPELLVQFQDESVVDDSQLPKDRFSAERLKGVDSTLKIQPAELGDSAMYLCASSSDGGRTDTQYFGPGTRLTVL.

J is TRBJ1-2 and V is TRBV24-1; D remains ambiguous. This CDR3 spans 12 amino acids. CDR1 is KGHDR, CDR2 SFDVKD, per germline. The V gene lost 10 bases and the J gene lost 0 bases, with 8 bases spanning the gap. CDR3 in DNA: TGTGCCACTTCTCAGCCTAACTATGGCTACACCTTC. It specifies CATSQPNYGYTF.

Comments on this clonotype: An end of the junction differs from the germline gene, which may be a read error. This rearrangement joins TRBV6-1 to TRBJ2-7, with D possibly TRBD2 on 5 matching bases. Germline values: CDR1 MNHNS, CDR2 SASEGT. The CDR3 has 13 amino acids. The CDR3 region has the DNA TGTGCCAGCCGTGAACGGGGTCCCTACGAGCAGTACTTC. The encoded protein is CASRERGPYEQYF.

The chain has TRBV6-1 and TRBJ2-1; 8 bases fit TRBD1. This CDR3 is built from 14 residues. V lost 6 bases, J lost 10 bases, and 11 bases stayed unmatched. CDR1 is MNHNS, CDR2 SASEGT, per germline. DNA for the CDR3: TGTGCCAGCAGCTTAGGCGCGGACAGGGCCGAGCAGTTCTTC. This gives the protein CASSLGADRAEQFF.

The rearrangement joins TRBV7-2 to TRBJ2-5, with D perhaps given as TRBD1 or TRBD2 (6 bases each). Trimming removed 1 base at V and 7 bases at J, with 16 bases between. Germline values: CDR1 SGHTA, CDR2 FQGNSA. The length of the CDR3 is 15 residues. CDR3 in DNA: TGTGCCAGCAGCTTAGGTTCGGGGGCCTACGGGACCCAGTACTTC. This sequence encodes CASSLGSGAYGTQYF.

This clonotype was found a few times. The chain is built from TRBV15 and TRBJ1-3; D remains ambiguous. Germline V gene data show CDR1 as LNHNV and CDR2 as YYDKDF (reference sequence). V dropped 2 bases and J dropped 0 bases, with 8 bases sitting between them. CDR3 length equals 15 residues. The CDR3 loop reads CATSRRRSSGNTIYF. CDR3 in DNA: TGTGCCACCAGCAGACGACGGTCCTCTGGAAACACCATATATTTT.